Below, 27 T cell receptor beta chains from the same sample are listed, as sequenced in a study of T-cell reconstitution after alpha-beta-depleted transplantation in children. Library preparation (for TCRbeta) was performed with unique molecular identifiers. TCRdb itself ran the PCR reads through MiXCR, one entry per CDR3 protein. The sample consists of 83,000 or so distinct CDR3 sequences, roughly 8.3% of them appearing once. The material was PBMCs from the stem cell graft donor, obtained from the stem cell graft. These receptors were taken from a human donor who donated a stem cell graft to a child with congenital amegakaryocytic thrombocytopenia.

The table lists this clonotype with many counts. The genes are TRBV20-1 and TRBJ1-5, with a tentative D call TRBD1 (5 bases). CDR3 length: 12 residues. The V end was cut by 2 bases, the J end by 9 bases, with 11 bases between. CDR1 is DFQATT and CDR2 is SNEGSKA in the germline V gene (reference sequence). The CDR3 protein is CSARKTDPPQHF. In nucleotides, the CDR3 is TGCAGTGCTAGAAAGACAGATCCGCCCCAGCATTTT.

This clonotype was counted at least ten times. The gene calls are TRBV28 and TRBJ2-1; D gene unclear. CDR1 and CDR2 (germline): MDHEN, SYDVKM. Trimming took 3 bases from V and 5 from J, leaving 2 bases between them. The CDR3 runs 11 residues. This chain's CDR3 is CASSFNNEQFF. The CDR3 bases are TGTGCCAGCAGTTTCAACAATGAGCAGTTCTTC.

This clonotype was counted many times. V gene TRBV12-3 or TRBV12-4 combines with J gene TRBJ2-1; 7 bases are a match to TRBD2. With V trimmed by 2 bases and J by 7 bases, 8 bases remained unmatched. The CDR3 consists of 15 residues. CDR3 amino acids: CASSLTGGGLNEQFF. The CDR3 DNA reads TGTGCCAGCAGTTTAACTGGGGGGGGGTTAAATGAGCAGTTCTTC.

Many counts were recorded for this clonotype. The chain employs TRBV12-3 or TRBV12-4 and TRBJ2-5, with 11 bases aligning to TRBD2. CDR3 size: 14 residues. The V segment lost 6 bases and the J segment 6 bases; nucleotides outside the gene matches: 6. The CDR3 DNA follows: TGTGCCAGCAGCCCTACTAGCGGGAGTCAGACCCAGTACTTC. Protein: CASSPTSGSQTQYF.

This clonotype was recorded many times. This rearrangement joins TRBV7-8 to TRBJ2-1, with D perhaps given as TRBD1 or TRBD2 (6 bases each). The CDR3 runs 15 residues. Germline assignment: CDR1 SGHVS and CDR2 FQNEAQ. The V end lost 2 bases, the J end lost 2 bases, and 10 bases lay between the germline ends. The CDR3 DNA follows: TGTGCCAGCAGCTTATTAGGGGGGCCCTACAATGAGCAGTTCTTC. Its protein product is CASSLLGGPYNEQFF. Based on the CDR3 plus reference TRBV7-8 and TRBJ2-1, the full variable domain is GAGVSQSPRYKVAKRGQDVALRCDPISGHVSLFWYQQALGQGPEFLTYFQNEAQLDKSGLPSDRFFAERPEGSVSTLKIQRTQQEDSAVYLCASSLLGGPYNEQFFGPGTRLTVL.

In this sample, this clonotype turned up a few times. J is TRBJ2-5 and V is TRBV5-1, with D possibly being TRBD1 (6 bases). CDR1 SGHRS and CDR2 YFSETQ come from the germline V gene. V was trimmed by 1 base and J by 2 bases, leaving 12 bases between them. CDR3 length equals 15 residues. DNA of the CDR3: TGCGCCAGCAGCTTGACGCCAGGGGCACAAGAGACCCAGTACTTC. Its protein is CASSLTPGAQETQYF.

This clonotype showed up many times. The CDR3 DNA sequence: TGCGCCAGCAGAATTGTAGGAGGGAACAACTATGGCTACACCTTC. Its protein is CASRIVGGNNYGYTF. The chain employs TRBV5-1 and TRBJ1-2; D is unclear. CDR1 is SGHRS and CDR2 is YFSETQ in the germline V gene. Trimming took off 5 bases at V and 2 bases at J, with 16 bases between the two ends. The CDR3 loop spans 15 amino acids.

The genes are TRBV15 and TRBJ1-5, with D uncertain. Trimming took 0 bases from V and 1 from J, leaving 7 bases between them. The CDR3 runs 15 residues. Germline assignment: CDR1 LNHNV and CDR2 YYDKDF (reference sequence). Here the CDR3 DNA reads TGTGCCACCAGCAGAGATCTCCTAAGCAATCAGCCCCAGCATTTT. This translates into CATSRDLLSNQPQHF.

In this sample, this clonotype turned up many times. The chain combines TRBV4-1 with TRBJ2-7, with 11 positions matching TRBD2. The CDR3 is 16 amino acids. J lost 3 bases, V lost 3 bases, and 7 bases had no gene match. Germline CDR1 and CDR2: MGHRA and YSYEKL. CDR3 sequence (DNA): TGCGCCAGCAGCCAGCCGCTAGCGGGGGGAAGCTACGAGCAGTACTTC. Encoded protein: CASSQPLAGGSYEQYF.

This clonotype was picked up many times. This chain uses TRBV20-1 with TRBJ1-6, with unresolved D. The CDR3 is made up of 15 amino acids. V dropped 2 bases and J dropped 0 bases, with 8 bases sitting between them. CDR1 DFQATT and CDR2 SNEGSKA come from the germline V gene (reference sequence). DNA of the CDR3: TGCAGTGCTAGATGGGGAGGCTCCTATAATTCACCCCTCCACTTT. Amino acid sequence: CSARWGGSYNSPLHF.

There are many counts of this clonotype. The chain is built from TRBV7-8 and TRBJ1-5, with no clear D. From germline, CDR1 is SGHVS and CDR2 FQNEAQ. V was pared by 7 bases and J by 3 bases, with 13 bases between. This CDR3 contains 14 residues. The CDR3 is CASTETELNQPQHF. The CDR3 DNA is TGTGCCAGCACCGAGACCGAGCTCAATCAGCCCCAGCATTTT.

This clonotype has at least ten counts. J is TRBJ2-5 and V is TRBV20-1; D remains unclear. CDR1 and CDR2 from the germline V gene are DFQATT and SNEGSKA (reference sequence). V was pared by 1 base and J by 3 bases, with 21 bases between. The CDR3 loop spans 17 amino acids. DNA for the CDR3: TGCAGTGCTAGAGCTCGTCGCCACACCGGATGGGAAGAGACCCAGTACTTC. This sequence encodes CSARARRHTGWEETQYF.

This clonotype was detected ten times or more. The DNA for the CDR3 is TGTGCCAGTGGCCGGCCCGCAGCGAATGAGCAGTTCTTC. This translates into CASGRPAANEQFF. This chain joins TRBV19 and TRBJ2-1; the D is unclear. The V gene's germline CDR1 is LNHDA and CDR2 SQIVND (reference sequence). Trimming shortened V by 8 bases and J by 7 bases, and 15 bases separated the two germline ends. The CDR3 loop spans 13 amino acids.

This clonotype was counted ten times or more. V usage is TRBV12-1 and J usage is TRBJ2-3; TRBD2, the D gene given by the table, was not confirmed from the DNA. TRBV12-1 is shown as a pseudogene. The CDR3 covers 14 residues. CDR3 residues: CASSERGSTDTQYF. CDR3 nucleotides: TGTGCCAGCAGTGAGCGGGGGTCCACAGATACGCAGTATTTT.

In this sample, this clonotype turned up many times. The V and J genes are TRBV28 and TRBJ1-6; 8 nucleotides align to TRBD1. The ends lost 2 bases at V and 7 bases at J; junction bases unmatched: 4. Per germline, CDR1 MDHEN and CDR2 SYDVKM. The CDR3 runs 15 residues. The CDR3 DNA reads as TGTGCCAGCAGTTTACTCCGACAGGGGAATTCACCCCTCCACTTT. It yields the protein CASSLLRQGNSPLHF.

This clonotype has at least ten counts. The V and J genes are TRBV7-2 and TRBJ2-3; 7 bases are a match to TRBD2. Looked up from germline, CDR1 is SGHTA and CDR2 is FQGNSA. J gave up 6 bases and V 5 bases, and 8 bases lay outside the gene matches. CDR3 length: 14 residues. Here the CDR3 DNA reads TGTGCCAGCAGCGGGACTATCTCAATGGATACGCAGTATTTT. As protein: CASSGTISMDTQYF.

This clonotype has only a few counts. The chain links TRBV2 to TRBJ2-3; 12 nucleotides align to TRBD2. The germline V gene has CDR1 SNHLY and CDR2 FYNNEI. V shed 6 bases, J shed 5 bases, and the junction held 6 bases outside the gene matches. The CDR3 runs 15 residues. The CDR3 DNA reads as TGTGCCAGCAGCCAACTAGCGGGGGGCGGAGATACGCAGTATTTT. Its protein is CASSQLAGGGDTQYF.

This clonotype turned up a few times. The chain links TRBV5-1 to TRBJ2-5; the D gene is possibly TRBD2 (6 bases). Trimming removed 4 bases at V and 5 bases at J, with 15 bases between. Germline assignment: CDR1 SGHRS and CDR2 YFSETQ. CDR3 length: 14 amino acids. CDR3 sequence reads: CASSEGRRMETQYF. The CDR3 DNA sequence: TGCGCCAGCAGCGAGGGGAGGAGGATGGAGACCCAGTACTTC.

At least ten counts were recorded for this clonotype. The genes are TRBV12-3 or TRBV12-4 and TRBJ1-1, with a possible D match to TRBD1 (5 bases). CDR3 size: 14 residues. Between the trimmed V and J ends, which lost 5 bases and 7 bases, there was a span of 17 bases. DNA for the CDR3: TGTGCCAGCAGTCCTCGAGGGGATCAGGGTGAAGCTTTCTTT. Its protein product is CASSPRGDQGEAFF.

This clonotype has a count of ten or more. The genes are TRBV4-2 and TRBJ2-7; 7 nucleotides agree with TRBD2. V gave up 0 bases and J gave up 2 bases; unmatched junction bases: 10. The CDR3 has 17 amino acids. Germline V gene sequence: CDR1 LGHNA, CDR2 YNFKEQ. DNA for the CDR3: TGTGCCAGCAGCCAAGATCTAGGGACTACCCTTCCCTACGAGCAGTACTTC. Translation: CASSQDLGTTLPYEQYF.

There are many counts of this clonotype. V usage is TRBV4-1 and J usage is TRBJ2-3; D is unclear. In germline, CDR1 is MGHRA, CDR2 YSYEKL. Trimming stripped 0 bases from V and 0 bases from J, with 4 bases between. The CDR3 spans 14 residues. The CDR3 DNA is TGCGCCAGCAGCCAAGAAGGGAGCACAGATACGCAGTATTTT. It is translated as CASSQEGSTDTQYF.

This clonotype was seen repeatedly, ten times or more. Here the CDR3 DNA reads TGCAGTGCTAGGGAGGGGGATCAGCCCCAGCATTTT. As protein: CSAREGDQPQHF. The chain employs TRBV20-1 and TRBJ1-5, with D possibly being TRBD1 (6 bases). Germline V lookup: CDR1 DFQATT, CDR2 SNEGSKA (reference sequence). CDR3 size: 12 residues. V was clipped by 3 bases and J by 5 bases, with 8 bases between them.

This clonotype was recorded at least ten times. J is TRBJ2-7 and V is TRBV29-1; the match to TRBD1 covers 7 bases. Germline CDR1 is SQVTM and CDR2 is ANQGSEA. The CDR3 is 13 residues long. J was trimmed by 5 bases and V by 5 bases; bases with no gene match: 9. The DNA for the CDR3 is TGCAGCGTTTCCGACAGGGACCTCCACGAGCAGTACTTC. Amino acid sequence: CSVSDRDLHEQYF.

This clonotype occurred many times. This chain joins TRBV12-3 or TRBV12-4 and TRBJ2-7, with D maybe TRBD2 (5 bases). This CDR3 contains 13 residues. V was pared by 2 bases and J by 5 bases, with 10 bases between. The CDR3 loop is CASSLRGSDEQYF. Written as DNA, the CDR3 is TGTGCCAGCAGTTTACGAGGTAGCGACGAGCAGTACTTC.

This clonotype was counted many times. J is TRBJ2-1 and V is TRBV9; 8 nucleotides match TRBD2. CDR1 is SGDLS and CDR2 is YYNGEE in the germline V gene. The CDR3 spans 16 residues. V lost 4 bases, J lost 0 bases, and 6 bases stayed unmatched. For the CDR3, the DNA is TGTGCCAGCAGCACCCGGAGCGGGAGCTCCTACAATGAGCAGTTCTTC. This gives the protein CASSTRSGSSYNEQFF.

This clonotype was counted between two and nine times. CDR3 in DNA: TGTGCCAGCAGTGGACAGGGGACTGAAGCTTTCTTT. It encodes CASSGQGTEAFF. This chain connects TRBV6-5 to TRBJ1-1; the match to TRBD1 covers 9 bases. V was clipped by 5 bases and J by 5 bases; unmatched bases: 0. The CDR3 sequence is 12 residues long. CDR1 is MNHEY and CDR2 is SVGAGI in the germline V gene.

In its sample, this clonotype was seen many times. This chain connects TRBV20-1 to TRBJ1-6, with D possibly matching TRBD1 (5 bases). Germline-derived CDR1 and CDR2 are DFQATT and SNEGSKA (reference sequence). This CDR3 is 14 amino acids long. Between the trimmed V and J ends, which lost 5 bases and 10 bases, there was a span of 18 bases. Here the CDR3 DNA reads TGCAGTGCTGGGCCAGGGACGGGAGAATCACCCCTCCACTTT. It codes for CSAGPGTGESPLHF.